The TCR beta chain under discussion was sequenced for a study of T cells in Graves' hyperthyroidism and ophthalmopathy. General study points: Most thyroid clonotypes expanded above 0.001 appeared in blood too.

RNA transcripts provided the source from which TCR beta CDR3 regions were amplified. During a first-round RT-PCR of the TCR CDR3, the HTBI primer set was used. Each CDR3 protein is one row after TCRdb ran MiXCR on the multiplex PCR reads. This sample yields 550,000 to 700,000 distinct CDR3 sequences, of which around 42% are seen a single time; around 19% belongs to the top ten. Thyroid ultrasound, orbital computed tomography, clinical symptoms, and serum thyroxine and TRAb underpinned diagnoses. Of note for this clonotype: Antigen specificity is unknown.

The TCR was taken from an adult woman with Graves' disease, either hyperthyroidism or ophthalmopathy (not recorded which). Material: peripheral blood or thyroid tissue (not recorded which).

The CDR3 sequence: CASSPSSSGRNEQYF. The DNA of the CDR3 is TGTGCCAGCTCACCCAGTTCTAGCGGGAGAAACGAGCAGTACTTC. V is TRBV7-9 and J is TRBJ2-7, with 10 bases identical to TRBD2. The CDR3 is 15 amino acids. Germline V gives CDR1 SEHNR, CDR2 FQNEAQ (reference sequence). Trimming removed 8 bases from V and 5 bases from J; junction bases left unmatched: 12.